The 32 T cell receptor beta chains given below trace back to one sample, sequenced in a study of cytomegalovirus exposure and HLA in healthy donors. This PCR relied on a set of 60 Vbeta primers and 13 Jbeta primers. Method: immunoSEQ multiplex PCR; TCRdb's copy keeps in-frame clones and lacks some. Recorded for this sample: 100,000 to 150,000 clones. The material sequenced was PBMCs. The receptors derive from a man between 35 and 55 years old in good health and CMV-seronegative.

The chain has TRBV5-4 and TRBJ2-1, with 12 bases matching TRBD2. The trim removed 5 bases at V and 0 bases at J, leaving 0 bases unmatched. This CDR3 has 15 residues. The V gene's germline CDR1 is SGHNT and CDR2 YYREEE (reference sequence). Written as DNA, the CDR3 is TGTGCCAGCAGGGGACTAGCGGGCTCCTACAATGAGCAGTTCTTC. This encodes CASRGLAGSYNEQFF. The full variable domain, completed using reference TRBV5-4 and TRBJ2-1, is ETGVTQSPTHLIKTRGQQVTLRCSSQSGHNTVSWYQQALGQGPQFIFQYYREEENGRGNFPPRFSGLQFPNYSSELNVNALELDDSALYLCASRGLAGSYNEQFFGPGTRLTVL.

The chain has TRBV7-2 and TRBJ2-3; 8 nucleotides align to TRBD2. Germline assignment: CDR1 SGHTA and CDR2 FQGNSA. The CDR3 has 16 amino acids. J was trimmed by 4 bases and V by 4 bases; bases with no gene match: 10. DNA of the CDR3: TGTGCCAGCAGCTCCGAGTCCGGGACTAGAGCAGATACGCAGTATTTT. Amino acid sequence: CASSSESGTRADTQYF.

The genes are TRBV6-6 and TRBJ2-2, with D hard to call. V was trimmed by 6 bases and J by 0 bases, leaving 8 bases between them. The CDR3 runs to 14 residues. Looked up from germline, CDR1 is MNHNY and CDR2 is SVGAGI (reference sequence). CDR3 DNA: TGTGCCAGCAGCCCTGTTACGAACACCGGGGAGCTGTTTTTT. Protein: CASSPVTNTGELFF.

V gene TRBV5-1 combines with J gene TRBJ1-1, with TRBD1 identical over 8 bases. In germline, CDR1 is SGHRS, CDR2 YFSETQ. With 4 bases clipped from V and 7 bases from J, the junction kept 9 bases outside the gene matches. The CDR3 totals 14 residues. CDR3 sequence: CASSPPDRAIEAFF. In nucleotides, the CDR3 is TGCGCCAGCAGCCCACCGGACAGGGCCATTGAAGCTTTCTTT.

A remark on this clone: Germline and junction disagree at one end, which may indicate a read error. The chain joins TRBV7-7 to TRBJ2-7; 9 nucleotides agree with TRBD2. Germline V lookup: CDR1 SSHAT, CDR2 FNYEAQ (reference sequence). The CDR3 has 16 amino acids. The CDR3 here is CASSSPSGLAPAEQYF. CDR3 bases: TGTGCTAGCAGCTCCCCCTCGGGACTAGCCCCGGCCGAGCAGTACTTC.

The rearrangement joins TRBV23-1 to TRBJ2-7, with 10 nucleotides matching TRBD1. TRBV23-1 is classed as an ORF, of uncertain function. This CDR3 is built from 15 residues. Trimming took 9 bases from V and 3 from J; bases not matched to a gene: 11. The CDR3: CARPTPTGGVYEQYF. The CDR3 DNA follows: TGCGCCAGACCAACTCCGACAGGGGGCGTCTACGAGCAGTACTTC.

The V call is TRBV5-4, the J call TRBJ1-3, with D possibly being TRBD1 (5 bases). CDR3 size: 15 residues. The V end was cut by 4 bases, the J end by 2 bases, with 13 bases between. Per germline, CDR1 SGHNT and CDR2 YYREEE (reference sequence). The chain's CDR3 is CASSADRTPGNTIYF. The CDR3 DNA follows: TGTGCCAGCAGCGCCGACAGAACTCCTGGAAACACCATATATTTT.

The rearrangement joins TRBV14 to TRBJ1-5, with D maybe TRBD1 (6 bases). V was pared by 1 base and J by 0 bases, with 7 bases between. CDR3 size: 15 residues. CDR1 and CDR2 from the germline V gene are SGHDN and FVKESK. In DNA, the CDR3 is TGTGCCAGCAGCCAAGGGGGGCATAGCAATCAGCCCCAGCATTTT. It codes for CASSQGGHSNQPQHF.

The chain links TRBV7-6 to TRBJ2-3; no reliable D call. Between the trimmed V and J ends, which lost 1 base and 5 bases, there was a span of 13 bases. Germline lookup yields CDR1 SGHVS and CDR2 FNYEAQ. CDR3 length: 15 amino acids. The CDR3 DNA is TGTGCCAGCAGCTTAGTAGACAACCCAGGAGATACGCAGTATTTT. Translation gives CASSLVDNPGDTQYF.

The CDR3 DNA sequence: TGTGCCAGCAGTTCCGGGACTAGCGGGAGTGCAGAGACCCAGTACTTC. This translates into CASSSGTSGSAETQYF. The rearrangement links TRBV28 to TRBJ2-5; 14 positions agree with TRBD2. The junction had 5 bases not matched to a gene; V was cut back by 4 bases and J by 4 bases. CDR1 MDHEN and CDR2 SYDVKM come from the germline V gene. The CDR3 length is 16 residues.

Turning to this clone: This sample also contains other DNA sequences that code for the same CDR3. The genes are TRBV5-1 and TRBJ1-1; D may be TRBD1 (5 bases). CDR1 and CDR2 (germline): SGHRS, YFSETQ. The CDR3 is 13 amino acids. Between the trimmed V and J ends, which lost 2 bases and 7 bases, there was a span of 12 bases. The DNA of the CDR3 is TGCGCCAGCAGCTTTGACGGACAAGGTGAAGCTTTCTTT. It codes for CASSFDGQGEAFF.

The gene calls are TRBV5-1 and TRBJ2-2, with TRBD1 matching 9 bases. The junction had 7 bases not matched to a gene; V was cut back by 1 base and J by 6 bases. Germline loops: CDR1 SGHRS, CDR2 YFSETQ. The CDR3 totals 16 residues. The CDR3 nucleotides read TGCGCCAGCAGCTTGTTAGGGACAGGGAGCCCCGGGGAGCTGTTTTTT. Amino acids: CASSLLGTGSPGELFF.

The chain uses TRBV5-1 and TRBJ2-1, with TRBD1 as a possible D gene (6 bases). CDR3 length: 15 residues. From germline, CDR1 is SGHRS and CDR2 YFSETQ. V dropped 1 base and J dropped 6 bases, with 14 bases sitting between them. The CDR3 reads CASSLNTGQGNEQFF. In nucleotides, the CDR3 is TGCGCCAGCAGCTTGAATACAGGGCAGGGCAATGAGCAGTTCTTC.

This chain uses TRBV9 with TRBJ2-2; 9 bases agree with TRBD1. Germline-derived CDR1 and CDR2 are SGDLS and YYNGEE. V was clipped by 0 bases and J by 10 bases; unmatched bases: 10. This CDR3 has 16 amino acids. CDR3 nucleotide sequence: TGTGCCAGCAGCGTAGCTGGGACAGGGACGGTTGCGGAGCTGTTTTTT. Its protein is CASSVAGTGTVAELFF.

The chain employs TRBV6-6 and TRBJ2-3, with D unresolved. This CDR3 has 14 residues. Germline V gene lookup returns CDR1 MNHNY and CDR2 SVGAGI (reference sequence). Trimming stripped 2 bases from V and 7 bases from J, with 13 bases between. The CDR3 region is CASSYGPTSHTQYF. CDR3 coding DNA: TGTGCCAGCAGTTACGGGCCAACCAGCCATACGCAGTATTTT.

The chain combines TRBV9 with TRBJ2-3; tentatively, D is TRBD2 (6 bases). The CDR3 extends over 13 amino acids. CDR1 is SGDLS, CDR2 YYNGEE, per germline. V gave up 6 bases and J gave up 8 bases, with 16 bases separating them. CDR3 sequence: CASMVGTYGTQYF. The CDR3 region has the DNA TGTGCCAGCATGGTCGGGACTTATGGTACGCAGTATTTT.

The chain couples TRBV13 to TRBJ2-3; 9 positions match TRBD2. Per the germline V gene, CDR1 is PRHDT and CDR2 is FYEKMQ (reference sequence). The junction had 3 bases not matched to a gene; V was cut back by 5 bases and J by 0 bases. This CDR3 contains 15 residues. In nucleotides, the CDR3 is TGTGCCAGCAGCCCGACTAGCGGTAGCACAGATACGCAGTATTTT. Protein: CASSPTSGSTDTQYF. Based on the CDR3 plus reference TRBV13 and TRBJ2-3, the full variable domain is AAGVIQSPRHLIKEKRETATLKCYPIPRHDTVYWYQQGPGQDPQFLISFYEKMQSDKGSIPDRFSAQQFSDYHSELNMSSLELGDSALYFCASSPTSGSTDTQYFGPGTRLTVL.

A word on this clone: A read error may account for a junction end that differs from germline. This CDR3 is CASSLEASVPNSYGQYF. DNA of the CDR3: TGCGCCAGCAGCTTGGAGGCTAGCGTACCGAACTCCTACGGGCAGTACTTC. This chain joins TRBV5-1 and TRBJ2-7; tentatively, D is TRBD2 (6 bases). This CDR3 contains 17 residues. From germline, CDR1 is SGHRS and CDR2 YFSETQ.

The chain carries TRBV7-8 and TRBJ1-5; 9 bases agree with TRBD1. Trimming took 8 bases from V and 0 from J; bases not matched to a gene: 5. Looked up from germline, CDR1 is SGHVS and CDR2 is FQNEAQ. This CDR3 is 15 amino acids long. CDR3 loop: CASSQGAHSNQPQHF. CDR3 nucleotide sequence: TGTGCCAGCTCACAGGGGGCCCATAGCAATCAGCCCCAGCATTTT. The variable domain in full, completed from reference TRBV7-8 and TRBJ1-5, reads GAGVSQSPRYKVAKRGQDVALRCDPISGHVSLFWYQQALGQGPEFLTYFQNEAQLDKSGLPSDRFFAERPEGSVSTLKIQRTQQEDSAVYLCASSQGAHSNQPQHFGDGTRLSIL.

V and J are TRBV30 and TRBJ2-7; TRBD1 agrees at 8 bases. V was clipped by 2 bases and J by 0 bases; unmatched bases: 6. The V gene's germline CDR1 is GTSNPN and CDR2 SVGIG (reference sequence). CDR3 length: 15 residues. This CDR3 is CAWSRDRTFSYEQYF. The DNA of the CDR3 is TGTGCCTGGAGTCGGGACAGGACCTTCTCCTACGAGCAGTACTTC. The variable domain in full, completed from reference TRBV30 and TRBJ2-7, reads SQTIHQWPATLVQPVGSPLSLECTVEGTSNPNLYWYRQAAGRGLQLLFYSVGIGQISSEVPQNLSASRPQDRQFILSSKKLLLSDSGFYLCAWSRDRTFSYEQYFGPGTRLTVT.

The V and J genes are TRBV4-2 and TRBJ2-3, with TRBD2 matching over 9 bases. CDR1 is LGHNA and CDR2 is YNFKEQ in the germline V gene. The CDR3 is made up of 17 amino acids. The V and J ends lost 0 bases and 2 bases, in that order; junction bases with no gene match: 6. The CDR3 region is CASSQEVLAGNTDTQYF. As DNA, the CDR3 is TGTGCCAGCAGCCAAGAGGTCCTAGCGGGAAACACAGATACGCAGTATTTT.

The rearrangement links TRBV23-1 to TRBJ1-2; D remains unclear. TRBV23-1 is classed as an ORF, of uncertain function. V shed 4 bases and J shed 3 bases, with 12 bases lying between them. CDR3 length: 14 amino acids. This CDR3 is CASSLCEADYGYTF. In DNA form, the CDR3 reads TGCGCCAGCAGTCTCTGCGAGGCCGACTATGGCTACACCTTC.

The CDR3 protein is CASSQDKAANPDTQYF. CDR3 sequence (DNA): TGCGCCAGCAGCCAAGATAAAGCGGCCAACCCCGATACGCAGTATTTT. The chain links TRBV4-1 to TRBJ2-3; D perhaps matches TRBD2 (5 bases). The CDR3 length is 16 residues. The V end was cut by 0 bases, the J end by 6 bases, with 16 bases between. The germline V gene encodes CDR1 MGHRA and CDR2 YSYEKL.

This chain uses TRBV5-1 with TRBJ2-3; D is undetermined. CDR1 and CDR2 (germline): SGHRS, YFSETQ. Trimming cost V 3 bases and J 0 bases, with 5 bases left between them. The CDR3 runs to 13 residues. The CDR3 reads CASSYGSTDTQYF. The CDR3 region has the DNA TGCGCCAGCAGCTACGGTAGCACAGATACGCAGTATTTT.

The chain employs TRBV7-9 and TRBJ2-1, with D tentatively TRBD2 (5 bases). V gave up 2 bases and J gave up 7 bases, with 9 bases separating them. Germline loops: CDR1 SEHNR, CDR2 FQNEAQ (reference sequence). The CDR3 consists of 13 residues. The CDR3 coding sequence is TGTGCCAGCAGCTTACTCCGGAGGAATGAGCAGTTCTTC. This sequence encodes CASSLLRRNEQFF.

J is TRBJ2-2 and V is TRBV11-2; TRBD1 matches at 7 bases. Germline assignment: CDR1 SGHAT and CDR2 FQNNGV. CDR3 length equals 16 residues. Trimming cost V 1 base and J 1 base; bases outside gene matches: 3. The CDR3 sequence is CASSLVGQLNTGELFF. CDR3 DNA sequence: TGTGCCAGCAGCTTAGTGGGACAGTTGAACACCGGGGAGCTGTTTTTT.

The genes are TRBV27 and TRBJ2-3, with 10 bases matching TRBD2. After removal of 6 bases from V and 0 bases from J, the junction contained 3 bases not matched to a gene. Germline CDR1 and CDR2: MNHEY and SMNVEV (reference sequence). The CDR3 contains 15 residues. CDR3 in amino acids: CASRLAGASTDTQYF. The DNA for the CDR3 is TGTGCCAGCAGGCTAGCGGGAGCTAGCACAGATACGCAGTATTTT.

The V gene is TRBV9, the J gene TRBJ2-1; 11 bases fit TRBD2. The germline V gene has CDR1 SGDLS and CDR2 YYNGEE. This CDR3 comprises 15 residues. V lost 4 bases to trimming and J lost 8 bases; unmatched junction nucleotides: 8. DNA for the CDR3: TGTGCCAGCAGCACCATAGCGGGAGGGGTCGATGAGCAGTTCTTC. Amino acid sequence: CASSTIAGGVDEQFF.

This chain links TRBV7-2 with TRBJ2-1, with TRBD2 matching over 10 bases. Looked up from germline, CDR1 is SGHTA and CDR2 is FQGNSA. The length of the CDR3 is 16 residues. V was pared by 3 bases and J by 4 bases, with 6 bases of the junction left unmatched. The CDR3 coding sequence is TGTGCCAGCAGCTTTCTAGCGGGAGTTTCTTACAATGAGCAGTTCTTC. Translating gives CASSFLAGVSYNEQFF.

V usage is TRBV6-1 and J usage is TRBJ2-7; the D is unclear. CDR3 size: 14 residues. CDR1 MNHNS and CDR2 SASEGT come from the germline V gene. V was trimmed by 10 bases and J by 3 bases, leaving 19 bases between them. This CDR3 is CATRRTEQNYEQYF. CDR3 nucleotides: TGTGCCACCCGCCGAACTGAACAGAACTACGAGCAGTACTTC.

Regarding this clone: Other DNA sequences of this sample code for an identical CDR3. The V call is TRBV30, the J call TRBJ1-1; the D gene is possibly TRBD1 (5 bases). The CDR3 is 13 amino acids. The germline V gene has CDR1 GTSNPN and CDR2 SVGIG (reference sequence). V lost 3 bases and J 2 bases, leaving 10 bases between the germline ends. CDR3 region: CAWRIRGNTEAFF. The CDR3 coding sequence is TGTGCCTGGAGGATTAGGGGAAACACTGAAGCTTTCTTT.

The chain's CDR3 is CASSLTVGAGGHEQYF. CDR3 sequence (DNA): TGTGCCAGCAGCTTAACGGTGGGAGCGGGCGGACACGAGCAGTACTTC. V is TRBV5-8 and J is TRBJ2-7; maybe TRBD2 (6 bases). The CDR3 covers 16 residues. Germline-derived CDR1 and CDR2 are SGHTS and YDEGEE. The ends were cut back, 2 bases at V and 5 bases at J, with 20 bases in the middle. The full variable domain, with the rest looked up from reference TRBV5-8 and TRBJ2-7, is EAGVTQSPTHLIKTRGQQATLRCSPISGHTSVYWYQQALGLGLQFLLWYDEGEERNRGNFPPRFSGRQFPNYSSELNVNALELEDSALYLCASSLTVGAGGHEQYFGPGTRLTVT.